Listed here are 12 T cell receptor beta chains from one sample, sequenced in a study of blood T cell repertoires in COVID-19. Method: immunoSEQ multiplex PCR; TCRdb's copy keeps in-frame clones and lacks some. The sample contains under 150,000 clones, more than 80% of which appear only once. The sample was peripheral blood. The receptors were gathered from a woman between 50 and 59 years old with acute or convalescent COVID-19.

The chain couples TRBV6-2 or TRBV6-3 to TRBJ1-5; no clear D gene. Trimming removed 5 bases at V and 9 bases at J, with 14 bases between. The CDR3 has 13 residues. Germline CDR1 reads MNHEY; CDR2 reads SVGEGT. The CDR3 here is CASSDGSWRPQHF. CDR3 in DNA: TGTGCCAGCAGTGACGGGAGTTGGCGGCCCCAGCATTTT.

The chain combines TRBV30 with TRBJ2-1; weak D call: TRBD2 (6 bases). Between the trimmed V and J ends, which lost 5 bases and 5 bases, there was a span of 10 bases. This CDR3 region has 12 residues. The germline CDR1 and CDR2 sequences are GTSNPN and SVGIG (reference sequence). CDR3 DNA: TGTGCCTGGTCGATAGCGGACAATGAGCAGTTCTTC. It encodes CAWSIADNEQFF.

The V call is TRBV21-1, the J call TRBJ2-5; the table's D call TRBD1 went unverified against the DNA. TRBV21-1 is deemed a pseudogene. The CDR3 spans 15 residues. The CDR3 sequence is CASSTRDREKETQYF. The CDR3 DNA follows: TGTGCCAGCAGCACCCGGGACAGGGAAAAAGAGACCCAGTACTTC.

The chain couples TRBV9 to TRBJ2-1; 13 bases map to TRBD2. V shed 3 bases, J shed 9 bases, and the junction held 18 bases outside the gene matches. This CDR3 has 19 residues. Germline loops: CDR1 SGDLS, CDR2 YYNGEE. CDR3 DNA: TGTGCCAGCAGCGCGCCCTCCCGAACCCCGGGACTAGCGGGAAGTGAGCAGTTCTTC. It specifies CASSAPSRTPGLAGSEQFF.

The chain couples TRBV18 to TRBJ2-7, with 9 bases aligning to TRBD2. CDR1 and CDR2 from the germline V gene are KGHSH and LQKENI. This CDR3 region has 15 residues. V gave up 3 bases and J gave up 6 bases; unmatched junction bases: 9. CDR3: CASSPEGGRAVEQYF. For the CDR3, the DNA is TGTGCCAGCTCACCCGAGGGCGGGAGGGCCGTCGAGCAGTACTTC.

This chain connects TRBV3-1 (or the pseudogene TRBV3-2) to TRBJ2-2; 7 nucleotides match TRBD1. V shed 4 bases, J shed 1 base, and the junction held 3 bases outside the gene matches. Per the germline V gene, CDR1 is LGHDT and CDR2 is YNNKEL (reference sequence). This CDR3 comprises 15 residues. Here the CDR3 DNA reads TGTGCCAGCAGCCGGACAGGCCAGAACACCGGGGAGCTGTTTTTT. Protein sequence: CASSRTGQNTGELFF.

The chain links TRBV14 to TRBJ1-2, with TRBD1 as a possible D gene (5 bases). This CDR3 is built from 16 residues. The germline CDR1 and CDR2 sequences are SGHDN and FVKESK. Trimming pared 2 bases from V and 0 bases from J, leaving 13 bases between. DNA of the CDR3: TGTGCCAGCAGCCAAAGGAAGGGGAAAGCTAACTATGGCTACACCTTC. This translates into CASSQRKGKANYGYTF.

The chain uses TRBV4-1 and TRBJ1-1; 7 nucleotides line up with TRBD1. This CDR3 is built from 18 residues. The germline V gene has CDR1 MGHRA and CDR2 YSYEKL. The V segment lost 2 bases and the J segment 2 bases; nucleotides outside the gene matches: 14. The CDR3, as DNA: TGCGCCAGCAGCCAAACCCCGCTCGCGTACAGGGGAAACACTGAAGCTTTCTTT. Translation gives CASSQTPLAYRGNTEAFF.

The chain recombines TRBV18 with TRBJ1-1, with D perhaps TRBD1 (5 bases). Trimming removed 0 bases at V and 2 bases at J, with 13 bases between. This CDR3 region has 16 residues. The germline CDR1 and CDR2 sequences are KGHSH and LQKENI. Here the CDR3 reads CASSPPQRGENTEAFF. In DNA, the CDR3 is TGTGCCAGCTCACCACCCCAACGGGGGGAAAACACTGAAGCTTTCTTT.

V and J are TRBV10-2 and TRBJ2-5; D gene unclear. In germline, CDR1 is WSHSY, CDR2 SAAADI. Trimming stripped 8 bases from V and 0 bases from J, with 10 bases between. This CDR3 is built from 13 residues. CDR3 DNA: TGCGCCAGCGGGCCAATATACCAAGAGACCCAGTACTTC. Residues: CASGPIYQETQYF.

The chain uses TRBV4-1 and TRBJ2-1; 11 bases line up with TRBD2. The CDR3 totals 16 residues. V gave up 0 bases and J gave up 9 bases; unmatched junction bases: 7. CDR1 and CDR2 (germline): MGHRA, YSYEKL. CDR3 nucleotide sequence: TGCGCCAGCAGCCAAGATCCCGGACTAGCGGGTTTTGAGCAGTTCTTC. This gives the protein CASSQDPGLAGFEQFF.

The chain uses TRBV7-6 and TRBJ1-2; no definite D call. Germline CDR1 and CDR2: SGHVS and FNYEAQ. Trimming stripped 1 base from V and 0 bases from J, with 9 bases between. CDR3 length: 15 amino acids. CDR3 nucleotide sequence: TGTGCCAGCAGCTTAGGTAGTGGAGCTAACTATGGCTACACCTTC. This encodes CASSLGSGANYGYTF.